Following are 31 T cell receptor gamma chains from one sample sequenced in a study of Vδ1+ human thymocytes. General study points: Thymic TRG and TRD repertoires appeared highly polyclonal.

The template was reverse-transcribed extracted RNA. The CDR3 regions were amplified by multiplex PCR from V-gene primers to a constant-region primer. TCRdb called clones anew from the multiplex PCR reads with CATT. The data show 25,000 to 35,000 gamma-chain clones, with around a fifth seen just once and roughly 2% held by the top ten. No antigen has been identified for these receptors. Input material: Vdelta1+ gamma-delta thymocytes from the thymus. The sample's subset: FACS-sorted CD3+ TCRalphabeta- TCRVdelta1+ TCRVdelta2- thymocytes. The source is a boy in the first two years of life who had congenital heart surgery.

This clone appeared a few times. At one boundary the junction diverges from the germline segment, which might be a read error. The chain employs TRGV4 and TRGJ1 or TRGJ2. The CDR3 is 11 amino acids. Germline V gene data show CDR1 as EGSTGY and CDR2 as YDSYTSSV. CDR3 in amino acids: CATWEDYKKLF. For the CDR3, the DNA is TGTGCCACCTGGGAAGATTACAAGAAACTCTTT.

There are a few counts of this clone. The rearrangement uses TRGV4 and TRGJ1 or TRGJ2. Germline V gene lookup returns CDR1 EGSTGY and CDR2 YDSYTSSV. V was clipped by 0 bases and J by 9 bases; unmatched bases: 5. This CDR3 region has 12 residues. The CDR3 loop is CATWDGPLKKLF. CDR3 coding DNA: TGTGCCACCTGGGATGGGCCCCTTAAGAAACTCTTT.

This clone has just a few counts. The V call is TRGV9, the J call TRGJ1 or TRGJ2. After removal of 5 bases from V and 11 bases from J, the junction contained 9 bases not matched to a gene. Per germline, CDR1 GITISATS and CDR2 ISYDGTV (reference sequence). This CDR3 has 11 amino acids. CDR3 loop: CALWVLGQKLF. CDR3 bases: TGTGCCTTGTGGGTTCTAGGTCAGAAACTCTTT.

This clone was detected once. The chain uses TRGV4 and TRGJ1 or TRGJ2. With V trimmed by 5 bases and J by 3 bases, 10 bases remained unmatched. Germline V gene sequence: CDR1 EGSTGY, CDR2 YDSYTSSV. This CDR3 region has 14 residues. The CDR3: CATWAGGIYYKKLF. CDR3 nucleotide sequence: TGTGCCACCTGGGCCGGCGGGATTTATTATAAGAAACTCTTT.

The chain recombines TRGV9 with TRGJ1 or TRGJ2. Germline V gene sequence: CDR1 GITISATS, CDR2 ISYDGTV (reference sequence). V lost 2 bases, J lost 11 bases, and 6 bases stayed unmatched. CDR3 length equals 11 residues. The CDR3 here is CALWEAREKLF. The CDR3 DNA reads TGTGCCTTGTGGGAGGCGCGGGAGAAACTCTTT.

The chain joins TRGV8 to TRGJ1 or TRGJ2. This CDR3 has 12 amino acids. Trimming took 10 bases from V and 0 from J; bases not matched to a gene: 6. Germline V lookup: CDR1 VENAVY, CDR2 YDSYNSRV. The CDR3 nucleotides read TGTGCCACTTGGCAGAATTATTATAAGAAACTCTTT. Amino acids: CATWQNYYKKLF.

This clone is medium-sized (0.01 to 0.1%) within its sample. The genes are TRGV4 and TRGJ1 or TRGJ2. Germline trimming cut 3 bases from V and 12 bases from J; bases unmatched to any gene: 8. The germline CDR1 and CDR2 sequences are EGSTGY and YDSYTSSV. The CDR3 runs 11 residues. CDR3 DNA: TGTGCCACCTGGGATCAGTTATGGAAACTCTTT. This encodes CATWDQLWKLF.

The rearrangement links TRGV2 to TRGJ1 or TRGJ2. This CDR3 spans 15 amino acids. Germline V gene lookup returns CDR1 EGSNGY and CDR2 YDSYNSKV. The ends lost 4 bases at V and 0 bases at J; junction bases unmatched: 9. CDR3 loop: CATWDRIPNYYKKLF. The CDR3 DNA reads TGTGCCACCTGGGATAGGATTCCGAATTATTATAAGAAACTCTTT.

On this clone: The same CDR3 also results from other DNA sequences found in this sample. The rearrangement uses TRGV9 and TRGJ1 or TRGJ2. The germline V gene has CDR1 GITISATS and CDR2 ISYDGTV (reference sequence). The V and J ends lost 0 bases and 1 base, in that order; junction bases with no gene match: 3. The CDR3 is 14 amino acids. CDR3 DNA: TGTGCCTTGTGGGAGGTGGACAATTATTATAAGAAACTCTTT. It codes for CALWEVDNYYKKLF.

This clone has a handful of counts. The rearrangement links TRGV2 to TRGJ1 or TRGJ2. This CDR3 has 13 amino acids. Germline-derived CDR1 and CDR2 are EGSNGY and YDSYNSKV. The trim removed 2 bases at V and 8 bases at J, leaving 9 bases unmatched. As DNA, the CDR3 is TGTGCCACCTGGGACGCCCCTGGGGATAAGAAACTCTTT. It translates to CATWDAPGDKKLF.

Worth noting for this clone: This specimen includes other DNA sequences encoding the same CDR3. V and J are TRGV8 and TRGJ1 or TRGJ2. J was trimmed by 8 bases and V by 2 bases; bases with no gene match: 18. Germline values: CDR1 VENAVY, CDR2 YDSYNSRV. CDR3 length equals 16 residues. Written as DNA, the CDR3 is TGTGCCACCTGGGATACAACCGGGGCTCAACCCCATAAGAAACTCTTT. This translates into CATWDTTGAQPHKKLF.

This clone was seen a few times. The chain is built from TRGV3 and TRGJ1 or TRGJ2. Losses at the gene ends were 0 bases for V and 12 bases for J; bases not matched to a gene: 17. Germline values: CDR1 VTNTFY, CDR2 YDVSTARD (reference sequence). This CDR3 has 15 amino acids. The DNA of the CDR3 is TGTGCCACCTGGGACAGGCTTGGGCGCCGTAATTCGAAACTCTTT. Its protein product is CATWDRLGRRNSKLF.

The chain is built from TRGV4 and TRGJP2. Losses at the gene ends were 4 bases for V and 5 bases for J; bases not matched to a gene: 13. Germline V CDR1 and CDR2: EGSTGY, YDSYTSSV. CDR3 size: 16 residues. Written as DNA, the CDR3 is TGTGCCACCTGGGACGGGCTCGGAGGGAGTGATTGGATCAAGACGTTT. This codes for CATWDGLGGSDWIKTF.

About this clone: A much larger clone lies a single base off, so this may be a read error. Other DNA variants within this sample encode the same CDR3. The chain carries TRGV5 and TRGJ1 or TRGJ2. Looked up from germline, CDR1 is VINAFY and CDR2 is YDVSNSKD. Trimming removed 0 bases from V and 4 bases from J; junction bases left unmatched: 6. The CDR3 spans 14 residues. This CDR3 is CATWDRPNYYKKLF. CDR3 nucleotides: TGTGCCACCTGGGACAGGCCGAACTATTATAAGAAACTCTTT.

In its sample, this clone is medium-sized (0.01 to 0.1%). This specimen includes other DNA sequences encoding the same CDR3. The chain couples TRGV9 to TRGJ1 or TRGJ2. The V gene's germline CDR1 is GITISATS and CDR2 ISYDGTV (reference sequence). This CDR3 is 11 amino acids long. The trim removed 0 bases at V and 12 bases at J, leaving 5 bases unmatched. The CDR3 nucleotides are TGTGCCTTGTGGGAGGTGCAGGGGAAACTCTTT. It translates to CALWEVQGKLF.

The chain links TRGV9 to TRGJP1. This CDR3 has 17 residues. Germline V gene data show CDR1 as GITISATS and CDR2 as ISYDGTV (reference sequence). The trim removed 3 bases at V and 0 bases at J, leaving 10 bases unmatched. For the CDR3, the DNA is TGTGCCTTGTGGGAGCCCCTTCCAAATACCACTGGTTGGTTCAAGATATTT. It codes for CALWEPLPNTTGWFKIF.

The chain combines TRGV4 with TRGJ1 or TRGJ2. Looked up from germline, CDR1 is EGSTGY and CDR2 is YDSYTSSV. The CDR3 length is 11 residues. Germline trimming cut 2 bases from V and 12 bases from J; bases unmatched to any gene: 7. DNA for the CDR3: TGTGCCACCTGGGATGACCAGGTGAAACTCTTT. Protein sequence: CATWDDQVKLF.

The chain uses TRGV2 and TRGJ1 or TRGJ2. The germline V gene encodes CDR1 EGSNGY and CDR2 YDSYNSKV. V gave up 3 bases and J gave up 1 base; unmatched junction bases: 9. The CDR3 length is 15 residues. Here the CDR3 reads CATWDRPCNYYKKLF. The CDR3 DNA follows: TGTGCCACCTGGGACCGACCCTGCAATTATTATAAGAAACTCTTT.

This clone appeared a few times. One base away lies a much larger clone, so this may be a sequencing read error. The same CDR3 arises from other DNA sequences in this sample as well. The V and J genes are TRGV4 and TRGJ1 or TRGJ2. The CDR3 spans 12 residues. Per germline, CDR1 EGSTGY and CDR2 YDSYTSSV. V was pared by 1 base and J by 6 bases, with 3 bases of the junction left unmatched. The CDR3 bases are TGTGCCACCTGGGATGGTTTTTATAAGAAACTCTTT. Translated, it gives CATWDGFYKKLF.

The chain is built from TRGV9 and TRGJP. Germline CDR1 reads GITISATS; CDR2 reads ISYDGTV (reference sequence). The V and J ends lost 7 bases and 8 bases, in that order; junction bases with no gene match: 5. The CDR3 covers 14 residues. The CDR3 protein is CALCPKLGKKIKVF. In DNA, the CDR3 is TGTGCCTTGTGCCCTAAGTTGGGCAAAAAAATCAAGGTATTT.

This clone was picked up a small number of times. The chain uses TRGV5 and TRGJP2. Germline trimming cut 6 bases from V and 0 bases from J; bases unmatched to any gene: 4. The length of the CDR3 is 14 residues. Germline CDR1 VINAFY, CDR2 YDVSNSKD. The CDR3 DNA reads TGTGCCACCTGGTCCCATAGTAGTGATTGGATCAAGACGTTT. Amino acids: CATWSHSSDWIKTF.

This clone was seen a handful of times. V is TRGV5 and J is TRGJ1 or TRGJ2. With 1 base clipped from V and 12 bases from J, the junction kept 3 bases outside the gene matches. The CDR3 contains 10 residues. Looked up from germline, CDR1 is VINAFY and CDR2 is YDVSNSKD. The CDR3 loop reads CATWDSGKLF. The CDR3 region has the DNA TGTGCCACCTGGGACAGCGGGAAACTCTTT.

This clone was seen a handful of times. V gene TRGV4 combines with J gene TRGJ1 or TRGJ2. Germline loops: CDR1 EGSTGY, CDR2 YDSYTSSV. V lost 1 base to trimming and J lost 3 bases; unmatched junction nucleotides: 6. The CDR3 runs to 14 residues. CDR3 in amino acids: CATWDGSVYYKKLF. The CDR3 DNA reads as TGTGCCACCTGGGATGGTTCCGTTTATTATAAGAAACTCTTT.

This clone appeared a few times. The chain has TRGV5 and TRGJ1 or TRGJ2. The trim removed 3 bases at V and 4 bases at J, leaving 12 bases unmatched. The CDR3 runs 15 residues. Germline lookup yields CDR1 VINAFY and CDR2 YDVSNSKD. This chain's CDR3 is CATWDGLVRYYKKLF. In DNA, the CDR3 is TGTGCCACCTGGGACGGCCTAGTAAGATATTATAAGAAACTCTTT.

This clone turned up a few times. Being one base from a much bigger clone, this may be a read error. The rearrangement joins TRGV2 to TRGJ1 or TRGJ2. V dropped 3 bases and J dropped 10; count of bases not matched to a gene: 6. The germline CDR1 and CDR2 sequences are EGSNGY and YDSYNSKV. The CDR3 is made up of 11 amino acids. The CDR3, as DNA: TGTGCCACCTGGGACAGGGGGAAGAAACTCTTT. It yields the protein CATWDRGKKLF.

The J gene is TRGJ1 or TRGJ2, the V gene TRGV9. The V gene end was trimmed by 3 bases and the J gene end by 0 bases; junction bases not matched to a gene: 5. The germline CDR1 and CDR2 sequences are GITISATS and ISYDGTV (reference sequence). The CDR3 is 14 residues long. CDR3 residues: CALWEPANYYKKLF. The CDR3 nucleotides read TGTGCCTTGTGGGAGCCCGCGAATTATTATAAGAAACTCTTT.

The rearrangement uses TRGV9 and TRGJ1 or TRGJ2. Trimming removed 4 bases from V and 9 bases from J; junction bases left unmatched: 12. This CDR3 is 13 amino acids long. Germline CDR1 is GITISATS and CDR2 is ISYDGTV (reference sequence). In nucleotides, the CDR3 is TGTGCCTTGTGGGACAGGATTTACTTTAAGAAACTCTTT. It is translated as CALWDRIYFKKLF.

This clone appeared a few times. This sample includes further DNA sequences coding for the same CDR3. This chain uses TRGV9 with TRGJ1 or TRGJ2. The junction had 5 bases not matched to a gene; V was cut back by 0 bases and J by 3 bases. Germline CDR1 is GITISATS and CDR2 is ISYDGTV (reference sequence). The CDR3 is 14 residues long. CDR3 coding DNA: TGTGCCTTGTGGGAGGTGGAGGCTTATTATAAGAAACTCTTT. The encoded protein is CALWEVEAYYKKLF.

The chain employs TRGV5 and TRGJP1. Germline CDR1 reads VINAFY; CDR2 reads YDVSNSKD. The J segment lost 0 bases and the V segment lost 0 bases, leaving 25 bases of the junction unmatched. The CDR3 length is 23 residues. The CDR3 bases are TGTGCCACCTGGGACAGGACAGACAACCAACTTAAGATCCCAAATACCACTGGTTGGTTCAAGATATTT. The encoded protein is CATWDRTDNQLKIPNTTGWFKIF.

This chain connects TRGV9 to TRGJP1. CDR3 size: 12 residues. CDR1 is GITISATS, CDR2 ISYDGTV, per germline (reference sequence). V trimming: 9 bases; J trimming: 4 bases; junction bases outside the gene matches: 5. The CDR3 nucleotides are TGTGCCTTGCTATTCACTGGTTGGTTCAAGATATTT. Amino acids: CALLFTGWFKIF.

The chain has TRGV4 and TRGJ1 or TRGJ2. This CDR3 has 14 amino acids. V dropped 0 bases and J dropped 3; count of bases not matched to a gene: 5. The germline CDR1 and CDR2 sequences are EGSTGY and YDSYTSSV. The CDR3, as DNA: TGTGCCACCTGGGATGGGCTTCCTTATTATAAGAAACTCTTT. Protein product: CATWDGLPYYKKLF.